The 3 T cell receptor beta chains reported below all come from one sample, sequenced in a study of blood T cell repertoires in COVID-19. The assay was immunoSEQ multiplex PCR, and TCRdb's table has in-frame clones only and misses some. The sample carries approximately 150,000 clones, approximately 80% recorded once. The sample was PBMCs or T cells enriched from blood (not recorded which). The receptors derive from an older man who had been exposed to COVID-19.

This clone was recorded a few times. This chain uses TRBV27 with TRBJ2-7, with 7 nucleotides matching TRBD2. Germline V gene data show CDR1 as MNHEY and CDR2 as SMNVEV (reference sequence). CDR3 length: 13 amino acids. Germline trimming cut 8 bases from V and 9 bases from J; bases unmatched to any gene: 13. CDR3 in amino acids: CASGRPAGEGQYF. Here the CDR3 DNA reads TGTGCCAGCGGCCGGCCGGCGGGAGAGGGGCAGTACTTC.

The rearrangement links TRBV3-1 (or the pseudogene TRBV3-2) to TRBJ2-3; TRBD1 might be the D (6 bases). This CDR3 region has 16 residues. CDR1 and CDR2 from the germline V gene are LGHDT and YNNKEL (reference sequence). V was shortened by 2 bases and J by 2 bases, with 14 bases between the two germline ends. The CDR3 is CASSQSTGRYTDTQYF. The CDR3 DNA reads as TGTGCCAGCAGCCAATCAACAGGGAGATACACAGATACGCAGTATTTT.

The count of this clone is one. The genes are TRBV29-1 and TRBJ1-1; D perhaps matches TRBD1 (6 bases). The CDR3 loop spans 12 amino acids. Germline assignment: CDR1 SQVTM and CDR2 ANQGSEA. Trimming removed 4 bases at V and 4 bases at J, with 10 bases between. The CDR3 loop is CSVVTRGTEAFF. The CDR3 nucleotides read TGCAGCGTTGTAACCAGGGGCACTGAAGCTTTCTTT.